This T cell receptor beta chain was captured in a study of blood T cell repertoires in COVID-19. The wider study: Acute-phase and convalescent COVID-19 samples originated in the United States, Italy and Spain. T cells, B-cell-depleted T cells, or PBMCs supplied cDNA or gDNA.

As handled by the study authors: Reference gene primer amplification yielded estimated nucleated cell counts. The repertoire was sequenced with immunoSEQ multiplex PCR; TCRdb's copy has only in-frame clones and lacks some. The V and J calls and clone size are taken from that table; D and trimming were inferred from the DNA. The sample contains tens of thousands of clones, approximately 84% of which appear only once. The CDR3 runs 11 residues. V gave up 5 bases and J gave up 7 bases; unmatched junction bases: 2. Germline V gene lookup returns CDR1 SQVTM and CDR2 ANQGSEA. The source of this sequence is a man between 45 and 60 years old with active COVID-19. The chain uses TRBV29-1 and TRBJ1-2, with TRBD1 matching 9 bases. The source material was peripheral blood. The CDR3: CSVQTGGGYTF. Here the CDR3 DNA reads TGCAGCGTTCAGACAGGGGGTGGCTACACCTTC.